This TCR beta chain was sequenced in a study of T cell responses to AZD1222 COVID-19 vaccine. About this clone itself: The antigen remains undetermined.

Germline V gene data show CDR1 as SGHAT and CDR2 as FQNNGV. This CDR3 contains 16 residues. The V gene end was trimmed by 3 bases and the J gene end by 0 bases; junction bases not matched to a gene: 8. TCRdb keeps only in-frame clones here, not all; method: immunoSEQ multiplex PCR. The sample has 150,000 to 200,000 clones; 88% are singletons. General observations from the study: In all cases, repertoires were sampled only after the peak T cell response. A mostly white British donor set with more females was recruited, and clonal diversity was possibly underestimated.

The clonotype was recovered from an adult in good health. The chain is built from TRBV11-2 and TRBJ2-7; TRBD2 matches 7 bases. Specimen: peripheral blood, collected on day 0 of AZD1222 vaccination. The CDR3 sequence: CASSFLAGPSSYEQYF. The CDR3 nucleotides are TGTGCCAGCAGCTTTTTAGCGGGTCCCAGCTCCTACGAGCAGTACTTC.